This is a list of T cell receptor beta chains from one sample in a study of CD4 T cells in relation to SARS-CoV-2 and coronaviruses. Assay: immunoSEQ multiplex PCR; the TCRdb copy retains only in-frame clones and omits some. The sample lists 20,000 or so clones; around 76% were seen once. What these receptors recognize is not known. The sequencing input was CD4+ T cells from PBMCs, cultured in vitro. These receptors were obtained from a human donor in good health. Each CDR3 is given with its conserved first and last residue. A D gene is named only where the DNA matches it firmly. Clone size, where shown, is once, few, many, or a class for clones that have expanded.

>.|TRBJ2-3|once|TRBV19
TGTGCCAGTAGTATTGCAGATACGCAGTATTTT
CASSIADTQYF
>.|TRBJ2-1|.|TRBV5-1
TGCGCCAGCAGCTTGGTGGGCAGCGAGCAGTTCTTC
CASSLVGSEQFF
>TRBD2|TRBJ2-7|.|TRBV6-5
TGTGCCAGTCGGCGCGGGCGGGAGGGCCTAGACGAGCAGTACTTC
CASRRGREGLDEQYF
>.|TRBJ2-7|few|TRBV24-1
TGTGCCACCAGTGATCCCCACACCTCCTACGAGCAGTACTTC
CATSDPHTSYEQYF
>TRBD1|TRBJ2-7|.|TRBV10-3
TGTGCCATCACTCACCGGGACAGGGACTACGAGCAGTACTTC
CAITHRDRDYEQYF
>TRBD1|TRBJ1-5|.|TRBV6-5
TGTGCCAGCAGTTACGGGACAGGGATTTATCAGCCCCAGCATTTT
CASSYGTGIYQPQHF
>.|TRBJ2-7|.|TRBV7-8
TGTGCCAGCAGCTTAGCGCTGGGGGACGAGCAGTACTTC
CASSLALGDEQYF
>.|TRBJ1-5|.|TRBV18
TGTGCCAGCTCACCAGGGGACGCGGGTCAGCCCCAGCATTTT
CASSPGDAGQPQHF
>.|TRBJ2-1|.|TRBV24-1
TGTGCCACCACCGACGGCTACAATGAGCAGTTCTTC
CATTDGYNEQFF
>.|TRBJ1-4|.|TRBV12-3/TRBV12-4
TGTGCCAGCAGTCTCGTCGGTGAAAAACTGTTTTTT
CASSLVGEKLFF
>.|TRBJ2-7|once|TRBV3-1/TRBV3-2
TGTGCCAGCAGCCAAGATTTCGGACGGCCCTCCTACGAGCAGTACTTC
CASSQDFGRPSYEQYF
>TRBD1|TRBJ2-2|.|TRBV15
TGTGCCACCAGCAGAGAGGGACAGCCAACCGGGGAGCTGTTTTTT
CATSREGQPTGELFF
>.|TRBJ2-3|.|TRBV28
TGTGCCAGCAGTTTCGCCGGGGGGCCAGATACGCAGTATTTT
CASSFAGGPDTQYF
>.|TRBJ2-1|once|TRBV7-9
TGTGCCAGCAGCTTAGCGGGAGTTTACAATGAGCAGTTCTTC
CASSLAGVYNEQFF
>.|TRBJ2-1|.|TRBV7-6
TGTGCCAGCAGCTTAGGGTATGATGAGCAGTTCTTC
CASSLGYDEQFF
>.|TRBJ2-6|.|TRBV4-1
TGCGCCAGCAGCCAAGAACCACCGGGGACTGGGGCCAACGTCCTGACTTTC
CASSQEPPGTGANVLTF
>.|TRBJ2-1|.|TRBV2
TGTGCCAGCCGGGCCCTACAGGGAACCTACAATGAGCAGTTCTTC
CASRALQGTYNEQFF
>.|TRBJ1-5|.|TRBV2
TGTGCCAGCAGTGATTACCAGGGTCAGCCCCAGCATTTT
CASSDYQGQPQHF
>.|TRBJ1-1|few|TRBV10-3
TGTGCCATCAGTGAGGGAGGGGTGACCACTGAAGCTTTCTTT
CAISEGGVTTEAFF
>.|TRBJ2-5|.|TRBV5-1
TGCGCCAGCCGCGGGGAAGAGACCCAGTACTTC
CASRGEETQYF
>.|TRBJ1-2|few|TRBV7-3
TGTGCCAGCAGCTTAAATGGGGAGGGTGCGGTTGGCTACACCTTC
CASSLNGEGAVGYTF
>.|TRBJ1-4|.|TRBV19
TGTGCCACCTATATGCCAGGGATGGGTGAAAAACTGTTTTTT
CATYMPGMGEKLFF
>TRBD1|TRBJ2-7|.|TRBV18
TGTGCCAGCTCCGGGACAGGAGTCCACGAGCAGTACTTC
CASSGTGVHEQYF
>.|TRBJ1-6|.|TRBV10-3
TGTGCCATCAGTGAGTCGGAGAGTTCACCCCTCCACTTT
CAISESESSPLHF
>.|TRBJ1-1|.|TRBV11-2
TGTGCCAGCAACCAGGCAGGTCCAAAATTGAACACTGAAGCTTTCTTT
CASNQAGPKLNTEAFF
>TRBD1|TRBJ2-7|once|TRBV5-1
TGCGCCAGCAGACCGGGACAGGGGGCCCACGAGCAGTACTTC
CASRPGQGAHEQYF
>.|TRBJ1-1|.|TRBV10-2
TGCGCCAGCTCCACAGGGAACCTAACGGAAGCTTTCTTT
CASSTGNLTEAFF
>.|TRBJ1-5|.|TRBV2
TGTGCCAGCAGTGGGGGGACTCAGCCCCAGCATTTT
CASSGGTQPQHF
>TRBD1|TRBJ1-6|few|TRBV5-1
TGCGCCAGCAGCTTAGAGGGGGCTTATTCACCCCTCCACTTT
CASSLEGAYSPLHF
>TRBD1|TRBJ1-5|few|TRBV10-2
TGCGCCAGCAGTATGACAGGGGGAAGTCAGCCCCAGCATTTT
CASSMTGGSQPQHF
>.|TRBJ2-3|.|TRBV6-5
TGTGCCAGCAGGCAGACTGGGGGCACAGATACGCAGTATTTT
CASRQTGGTDTQYF
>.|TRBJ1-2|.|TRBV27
TGTGCCAGCAGTTTAACAGGTTACTATGGCTACACCTTC
CASSLTGYYGYTF
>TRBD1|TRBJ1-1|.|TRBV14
TGTGCCAGCAGCCAAAGGGACAGGTCCCCTTCGAGCACTGAAGCTTTCTTT
CASSQRDRSPSSTEAFF
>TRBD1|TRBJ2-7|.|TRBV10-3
TGTGCCATCACCCGGGACAGGGAAGTAAACGAGCAGTACTTC
CAITRDREVNEQYF
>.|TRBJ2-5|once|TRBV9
TGTGCCAGCAGCCCCACCACGGCTAGATTCGAGACCCAGTACTTC
CASSPTTARFETQYF
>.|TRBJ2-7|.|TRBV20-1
TGCAGTGCTAGAGATGACTACGAGCAGTACTTC
CSARDDYEQYF
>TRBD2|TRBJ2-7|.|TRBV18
TGTGCCAGCTCACCATTGCAGCGGGAGCTTCGCGAGCAGTACTTC
CASSPLQRELREQYF
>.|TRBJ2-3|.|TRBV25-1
TGTGCCAGCAATTCCGGGGCTCTACACACAGATACGCAGTATTTT
CASNSGALHTDTQYF
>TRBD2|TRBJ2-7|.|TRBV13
TGTGCCAGCAGCTTATTCTGGCGGGAGAGCCCCGATAAGCAGTACTTC
CASSLFWRESPDKQYF
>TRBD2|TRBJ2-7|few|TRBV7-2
TGTGCCAGCAGCTCCCGGGGGGGGAGGCCGAGCTCCTACGAGCAGTACTTC
CASSSRGGRPSSYEQYF
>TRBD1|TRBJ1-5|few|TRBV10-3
TGTGCCACGCAGGGGGGAAGTGGTCAGCCCCAGCATTTT
CATQGGSGQPQHF
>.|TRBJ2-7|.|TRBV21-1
TGTGCCAGCAGCAAAGTGTGGGGGCAGTACTTC
CASSKVWGQYF
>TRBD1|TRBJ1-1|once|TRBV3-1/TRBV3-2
TGTGCCAGCAGCCCCCCGGACAGGGGGCCTGCTTTCTTT
CASSPPDRGPAFF
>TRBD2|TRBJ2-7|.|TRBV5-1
TGCGCCAGCAGCGAGAAACTAGCGGGCACCTACGAGCAGTACTTC
CASSEKLAGTYEQYF
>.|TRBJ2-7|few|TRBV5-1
TGCGCCAGCAGCCAAACTAGTAGATCCTACGAGCAGTACTTC
CASSQTSRSYEQYF
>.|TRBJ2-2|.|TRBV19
TGTGCCAGTAAGGCGGGATGGGGGACCGGGGAGCTGTTTTTT
CASKAGWGTGELFF
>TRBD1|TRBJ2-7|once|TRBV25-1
TGTGCCAGCAGTGTGGACAGGGTACCCTACGAGCAGTACTTC
CASSVDRVPYEQYF